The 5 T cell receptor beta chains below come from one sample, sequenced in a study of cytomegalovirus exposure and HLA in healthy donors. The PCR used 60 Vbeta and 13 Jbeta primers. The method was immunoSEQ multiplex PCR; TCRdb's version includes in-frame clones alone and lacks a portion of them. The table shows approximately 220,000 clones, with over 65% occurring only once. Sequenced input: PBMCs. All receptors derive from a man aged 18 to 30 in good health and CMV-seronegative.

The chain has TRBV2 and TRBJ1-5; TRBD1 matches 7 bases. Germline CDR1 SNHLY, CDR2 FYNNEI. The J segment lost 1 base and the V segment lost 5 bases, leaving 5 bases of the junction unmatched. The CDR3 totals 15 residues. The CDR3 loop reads CASSNQGGSNQPQHF. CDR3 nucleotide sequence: TGTGCCAGCAGTAACCAGGGGGGAAGCAATCAGCCCCAGCATTTT.

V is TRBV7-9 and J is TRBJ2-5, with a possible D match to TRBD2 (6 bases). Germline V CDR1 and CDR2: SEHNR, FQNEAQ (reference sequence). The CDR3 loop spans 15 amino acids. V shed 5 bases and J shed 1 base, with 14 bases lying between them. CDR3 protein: CASSDQSGLQETQYF. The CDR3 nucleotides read TGTGCCAGCAGCGACCAGTCGGGACTCCAAGAGACCCAGTACTTC. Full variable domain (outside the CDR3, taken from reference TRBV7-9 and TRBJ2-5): DTGVSQNPRHKITKRGQNVTFRCDPISEHNRLYWYRQTLGQGPEFLTYFQNEAQLEKSRLLSDRFSAERPKGSFSTLEIQRTEQGDSAMYLCASSDQSGLQETQYFGPGTRLLVL.

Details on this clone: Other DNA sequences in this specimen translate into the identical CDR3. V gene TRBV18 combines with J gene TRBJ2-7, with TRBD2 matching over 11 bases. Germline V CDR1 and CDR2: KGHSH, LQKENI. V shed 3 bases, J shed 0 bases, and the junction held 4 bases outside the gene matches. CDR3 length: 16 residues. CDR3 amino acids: CASSPPGLAGSYEQYF. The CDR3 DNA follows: TGTGCCAGCTCACCGCCCGGACTAGCGGGCTCCTACGAGCAGTACTTC.

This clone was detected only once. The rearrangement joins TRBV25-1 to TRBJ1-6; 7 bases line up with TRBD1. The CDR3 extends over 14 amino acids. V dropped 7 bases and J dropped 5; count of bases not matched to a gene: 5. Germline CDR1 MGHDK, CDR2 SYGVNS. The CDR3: CASKQQGNNSPLHF. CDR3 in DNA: TGTGCCAGCAAACAACAGGGGAATAATTCACCCCTCCACTTT.

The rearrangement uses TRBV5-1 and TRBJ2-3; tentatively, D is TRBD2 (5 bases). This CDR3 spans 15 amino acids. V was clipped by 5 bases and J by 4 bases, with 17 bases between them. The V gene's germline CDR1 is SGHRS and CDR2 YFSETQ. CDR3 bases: TGCGCCAGCAGATCGAGGGTGGCCGAAGCAGATACGCAGTATTTT. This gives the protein CASRSRVAEADTQYF.